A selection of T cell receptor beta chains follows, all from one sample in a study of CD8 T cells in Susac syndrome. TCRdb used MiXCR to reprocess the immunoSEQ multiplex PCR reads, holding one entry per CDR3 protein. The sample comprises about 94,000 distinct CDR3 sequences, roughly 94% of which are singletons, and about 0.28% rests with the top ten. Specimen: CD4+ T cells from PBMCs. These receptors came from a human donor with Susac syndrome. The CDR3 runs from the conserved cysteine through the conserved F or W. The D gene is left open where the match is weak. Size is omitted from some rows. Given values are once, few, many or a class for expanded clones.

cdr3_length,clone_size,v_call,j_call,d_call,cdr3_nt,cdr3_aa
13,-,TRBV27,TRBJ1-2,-,TGTGCCAGCAGTTCCACGGGACTGGGGGGCTACACCTTC,CASSSTGLGGYTF
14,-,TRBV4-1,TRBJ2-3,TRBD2,TGCGCCAGCAGCCGTAGCGGGGATACAGATACGCAGTATTTT,CASSRSGDTDTQYF
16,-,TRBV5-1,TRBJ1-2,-,TGCGCCAGCAGCTCAGGGGCAGATGGAAGCCAGGATGGCTACACCTTC,CASSSGADGSQDGYTF
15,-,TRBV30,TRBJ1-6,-,TGTGCCTGGACCCCTCGGGGCCTTTTGGATTCACCCCTCCACTTT,CAWTPRGLLDSPLHF
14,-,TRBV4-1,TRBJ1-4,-,TGCGCCAGCAGCCAAGATTGGGACAATGAAAAACTGTTTTTT,CASSQDWDNEKLFF
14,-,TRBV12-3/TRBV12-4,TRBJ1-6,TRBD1,TGTGCCAGCAGTTTGGGACAGTTGAATTCACCCCTCCACTTT,CASSLGQLNSPLHF
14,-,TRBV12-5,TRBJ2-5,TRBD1,TGTGCTAGTGCCCTGGACAGGGTTCATGGGACCCAGTACTTC,CASALDRVHGTQYF
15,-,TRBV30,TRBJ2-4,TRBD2,TGTGCCTGGAGTGTACTGGGAGGGGTAGGAGACATTCAGTACTTC,CAWSVLGGVGDIQYF
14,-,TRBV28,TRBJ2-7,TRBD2,TGTGCCAGCAGTTTAGAAGCGGGGGGGAACGAGCAGTACTTC,CASSLEAGGNEQYF
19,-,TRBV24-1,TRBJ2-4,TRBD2,TGTGCCACCAGTGATCGGGCTAGCGGGGCCCCGGGGGCCAAAAACATTCAGTACTTC,CATSDRASGAPGAKNIQYF
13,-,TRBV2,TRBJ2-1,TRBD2,TGTGCCAGCAGTGAAGAGCGGGGGTATGAGCAGTTCTTC,CASSEERGYEQFF
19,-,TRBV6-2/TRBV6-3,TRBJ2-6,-,TGTGCCAGCAGATACTGGTGGACAGAAGTATCCTCTGGGGCCAACGTCCTGACTTTC,CASRYWWTEVSSGANVLTF
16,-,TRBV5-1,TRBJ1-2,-,TGCGCCAGCAGCTTCGAAACAGGGTCCCCTTCCTATGGCTACACCTTC,CASSFETGSPSYGYTF
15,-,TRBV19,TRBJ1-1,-,TGTGCCAGTAGCCGTCGTGCAGGGGAGAACACTGAAGCTTTCTTT,CASSRRAGENTEAFF
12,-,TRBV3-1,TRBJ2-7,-,TGTGCCAGCAGCCTTCTCAGGGGCGAGCAGTACTTC,CASSLLRGEQYF
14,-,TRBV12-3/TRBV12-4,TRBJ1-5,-,TGTGCCAGCGCTTATCGGAATTGGGGGGAGCCCCAGCATTTT,CASAYRNWGEPQHF
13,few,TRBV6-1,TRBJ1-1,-,TGTGCCAGCACTTTAATCCTGAACACTGAAGCTTTCTTT,CASTLILNTEAFF
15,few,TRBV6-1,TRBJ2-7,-,TGTGCCAGCAGGTGGGACGGCTATCCTACCTACGAGCAGTACTTC,CASRWDGYPTYEQYF
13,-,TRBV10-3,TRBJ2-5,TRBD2,TGTGCCACGGGACTAGCGGGGGTGGAGACCCAGTACTTC,CATGLAGVETQYF
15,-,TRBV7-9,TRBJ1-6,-,TGTGCCAGCAGCGGCGGACAGAGCTATAATTCACCCCTCCACTTT,CASSGGQSYNSPLHF
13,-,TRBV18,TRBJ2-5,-,TGTGCCAGCTCACTGGACATCCAAGAGACCCAGTACTTC,CASSLDIQETQYF
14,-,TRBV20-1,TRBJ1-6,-,TGCAGTGCGGTAGGAGACAGGACTAATTCACCCCTCCACTTT,CSAVGDRTNSPLHF
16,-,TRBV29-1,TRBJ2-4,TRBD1,TGCAGCGTAGCCCCGGGACAGGGGAACTCCAAAAACATTCAGTACTTC,CSVAPGQGNSKNIQYF
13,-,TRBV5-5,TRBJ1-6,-,TGTGCCAGCAGCCACAACAGTGGTTCACCCCTCCACTTT,CASSHNSGSPLHF
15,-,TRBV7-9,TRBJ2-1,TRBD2,TGTGCCAGCAGCGGCCGAGCGGGGCGATACAATGAGCAGTTCTTC,CASSGRAGRYNEQFF
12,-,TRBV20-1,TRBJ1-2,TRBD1,TGCAGTGCTAGAACGGGACAGGGAGGCTACACCTTC,CSARTGQGGYTF
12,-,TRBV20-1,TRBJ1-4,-,TGCAGTGCTTCCTTCGGGATTGAAAAACTGTTTTTT,CSASFGIEKLFF
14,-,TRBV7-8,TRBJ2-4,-,TGTGCCAGCAGCCCAGAGGGGGCCAAAAACATTCAGTACTTC,CASSPEGAKNIQYF
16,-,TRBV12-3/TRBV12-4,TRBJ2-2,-,TGTGCCAGCAGCCTGGACGCGGTAGAGAACACCGGGGAGCTGTTTTTT,CASSLDAVENTGELFF
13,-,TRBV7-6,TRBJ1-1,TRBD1,TGTGCCAGCAGCTCCAGACAGGGAACTGAAGCTTTCTTT,CASSSRQGTEAFF
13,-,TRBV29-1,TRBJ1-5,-,TGCAGCGTTGGGGGGGCGCGGGATCAGCCCCAGCATTTT,CSVGGARDQPQHF
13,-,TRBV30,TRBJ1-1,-,TGTGCCTGGAGTGTCAGGGGGAACACTGAAGCTTTCTTT,CAWSVRGNTEAFF
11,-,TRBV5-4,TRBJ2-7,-,TGTGCCAGCGTATGGGGAGGCGAGCAGTACTTC,CASVWGGEQYF
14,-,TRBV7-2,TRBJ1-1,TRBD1,TGTGCCAGCAGCTTAGCACAGGGGGGAGGAGAAGCTTTCTTT,CASSLAQGGGEAFF
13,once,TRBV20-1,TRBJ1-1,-,TGCAGTGCTAGTACGATCCCGGGAACTGAAGCTTTCTTT,CSASTIPGTEAFF
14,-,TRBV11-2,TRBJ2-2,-,TGTGCCAGCAGCTTATGGGGGAACACCGGGGAGCTGTTTTTT,CASSLWGNTGELFF
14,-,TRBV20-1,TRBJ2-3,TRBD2,TGCAGTGCTAGAGCCGTAGCGGGGCTAGATACGCAGTATTTT,CSARAVAGLDTQYF